This TCR beta chain stems from a study of T cells in Graves' hyperthyroidism and ophthalmopathy (dated by TCRdb to about 2019). Regarding the study in general: Peripheral blood was collected at initial diagnosis, before any treatment. A discovery cohort of around 98 patients, roughly 43 with Graves' ophthalmopathy and 55 to 60 with stable Graves' hyperthyroidism, was used to find distinguishing TCR V-J signatures. Prospective prediction of ophthalmopathy was tested in an independent validation cohort consisting of some 19 hyperthyroidism patients and 17 patients who later progressed to ophthalmopathy. The approximately 98 discovery patients were randomly divided into training and test sets at a 7:3 ratio. In about 6 Graves' hyperthyroidism patients, the study also compared T-cell repertoires from thyroid tissue with T-cell repertoires from blood. After sampling, hyperthyroidism patients received methimazole starting at 30 mg daily, and ophthalmopathy patients received high-dose intravenous methylprednisolone. TCR Vbeta CDR3 sequencing of roughly 140 peripheral blood samples (43 ophthalmopathy, roughly 74 hyperthyroidism and some 17 progressor patients) is reported in the paper.

The TCR beta CDR3 regions were amplified from the RNA transcripts. The TCR CDR3 was subjected to a first round of RT-PCR using the HTBI primer set and the Qiagen OneStep RT-PCR kit. The libraries were constructed in a second round of multiplex PCR and then size-selected and purified. Libraries were sequenced paired-end with 100 bp reads on an Illumina HiSeq2000. Concerning the study's data processing: SOAPnuke was used to process the raw data, with reads discarded if the reads contained adapters or uncalled bases, had a mean Phred below 15, or lacked an exact constant-primer or identifier match. High-quality paired reads were merged with COPE v1.2.5, and unique nucleotide sequences were defined as clonotypes. Clonotypes were aligned to IMGT TRBV, TRBD and TRBJ reference segments using MiTCR v1.1. Only V-J combinations with frequency above 0.0001, covering about 99% of repertoires, were analysed. A TCS score was defined as the ratio between F50 (clonal expansion) and ExV (chaos), using BLOSUM62-based TCRdist between CDR3 peptides within each V-J. Welch's t-statistics and random forest reduced around 510 V-J features to 10 to 15, which were used in a naive Bayes classifier (R e1071). TCRdb reprocessed the public reads (quality trimming at Q25 with fastp, clone calling with MiXCR) and kept in-frame beta chains. Entries are consolidated by CDR3 protein sequence, retaining the most common genes and DNA. The V and J calls follow TCRdb's processing rather than the paper's. The sample includes about 320,000 distinct CDR3 sequences, with roughly 15% observed a single time. 33% of the sample is in the top ten clones.

This clonotype was counted a few times. The antigen it recognizes is unknown. Per-nucleotide qualities are absent, and no much larger clonotype sits a single base away. Stable Graves' hyperthyroidism was defined as no progression to ophthalmopathy during 18 months of follow-up. Hyperthyroidism patients were newly diagnosed, with disease duration under 2 months, and aged 18 to 65 years. Exclusion was applied to patients with uncontrolled infections, other autoimmune diseases, pregnancy or lactation. Clinical symptoms, serum thyroxine and TRAb, thyroid ultrasound, and orbital computed tomography formed the basis for the diagnoses. PBMCs were separated from roughly 10 ml of fresh peripheral blood using Ficoll-Paque density gradient centrifugation. Trizol reagent was used to extract total RNA, and RNA quality was then checked on an Agilent 2100 Bioanalyzer. General findings and caveats noted by the study authors: Sample size was not statistically predetermined, and investigators were not blinded to group allocation. In cross-validation, a model built on a 13 V-J signature told ophthalmopathy apart from stable hyperthyroidism with under 90% sensitivity and approximately 84% specificity, and in testing the same model reached 80%/75%. Most expanded thyroid clonotypes (frequency above 0.001) were also found in blood, which suggests that blood repertoires may mirror thyroid immune responses. In validation, progression to ophthalmopathy was predicted by the model with more than 65% sensitivity and approximately 78% specificity, a median of approximately 6.5 months before onset.

The cysteine opens and the phenylalanine closes a CDR3 of 18 amino acids. Here the CDR3 DNA is all that survives: 54 bases in frame from base 1. CDR1 SQVTM and CDR2 ANQGSEA were looked up in the germline V gene. Trimming removed 3 bases from V and 9 bases from J; the gene matches leave 20 bases unexplained. This sequence originates from a man aged 25-40 years with Graves' hyperthyroidism. This receptor chain uses TRBV29-1 and TRBJ2-7; TRBD2 agrees with 13 junctional bases. The sample was blood. Here is the DNA: TGCAGCGTTGAGGAAGACACGTATCCGGGACTAGCGGGACTGGTGCAGTACTTC. Protein translation: CSVEEDTYPGLAGLVQYF.